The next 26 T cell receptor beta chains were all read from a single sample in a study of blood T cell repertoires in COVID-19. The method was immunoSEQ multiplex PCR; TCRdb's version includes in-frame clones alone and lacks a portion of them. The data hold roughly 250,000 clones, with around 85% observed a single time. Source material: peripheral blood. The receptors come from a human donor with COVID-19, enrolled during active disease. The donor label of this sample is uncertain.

The CDR3: CASSVDLGTGSPLHF. Written as DNA, the CDR3 is TGTGCCAGCAGCGTAGATTTGGGGACTGGTTCACCCCTCCACTTT. The chain has TRBV9 and TRBJ1-6; the D gene is possibly TRBD1 (5 bases). The V end was cut by 0 bases, the J end by 9 bases, with 13 bases between. The CDR3 totals 15 residues. From germline, CDR1 is SGDLS and CDR2 YYNGEE.

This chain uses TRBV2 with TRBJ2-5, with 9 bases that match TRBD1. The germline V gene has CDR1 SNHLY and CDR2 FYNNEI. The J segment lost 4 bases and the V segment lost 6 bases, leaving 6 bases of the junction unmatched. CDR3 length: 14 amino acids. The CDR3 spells CASRIQGASETQYF. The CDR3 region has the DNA TGTGCCAGCAGAATACAGGGGGCGTCAGAGACCCAGTACTTC. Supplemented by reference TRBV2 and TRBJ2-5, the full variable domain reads EPEVTQTPSHQVTQMGQEVILRCVPISNHLYFYWYRQILGQKVEFLVSFYNNEISEKSEIFDDQFSVERPDGSNFTLKIRSTKLEDSAMYFCASRIQGASETQYFGPGTRLLVL.

CDR3 in DNA: TGTGCCAGCAGCCCAGATGGGCACAGTGCAGCTTTCTTT. Translating gives CASSPDGHSAAFF. The chain combines TRBV11-3 with TRBJ1-1; D unclear. The germline gives CDR1 SGHNT, CDR2 YENEEA. This CDR3 comprises 13 residues. The ends were cut back, 5 bases at V and 10 bases at J, with 17 bases in the middle.

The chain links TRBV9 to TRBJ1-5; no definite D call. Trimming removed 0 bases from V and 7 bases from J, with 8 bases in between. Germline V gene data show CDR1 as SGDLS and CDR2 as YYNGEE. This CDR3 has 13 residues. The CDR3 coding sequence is TGTGCCAGCAGCGTAGAAGCGGACCAGCCCCAGCATTTT. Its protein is CASSVEADQPQHF.

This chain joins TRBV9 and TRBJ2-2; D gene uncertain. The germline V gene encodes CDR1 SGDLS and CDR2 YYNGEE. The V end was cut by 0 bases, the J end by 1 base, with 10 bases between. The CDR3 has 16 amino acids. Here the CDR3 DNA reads TGTGCCAGCAGCGTAGCCCCCACGGGGAACACCGGGGAGCTGTTTTTT. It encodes CASSVAPTGNTGELFF.

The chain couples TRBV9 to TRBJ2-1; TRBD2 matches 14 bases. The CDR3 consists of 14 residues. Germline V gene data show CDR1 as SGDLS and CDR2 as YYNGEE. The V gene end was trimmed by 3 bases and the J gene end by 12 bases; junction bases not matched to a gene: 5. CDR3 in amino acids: CASSGGGLAGGQFF. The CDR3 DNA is TGTGCCAGCAGCGGGGGAGGACTAGCGGGAGGGCAGTTCTTC.

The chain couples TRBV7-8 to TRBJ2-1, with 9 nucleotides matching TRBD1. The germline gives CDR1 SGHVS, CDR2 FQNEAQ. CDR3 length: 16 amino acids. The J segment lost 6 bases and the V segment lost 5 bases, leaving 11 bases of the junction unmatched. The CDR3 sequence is CASSGPGQGRVNEQFF. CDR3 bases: TGTGCCAGCAGCGGCCCCGGACAGGGGAGGGTCAATGAGCAGTTCTTC.

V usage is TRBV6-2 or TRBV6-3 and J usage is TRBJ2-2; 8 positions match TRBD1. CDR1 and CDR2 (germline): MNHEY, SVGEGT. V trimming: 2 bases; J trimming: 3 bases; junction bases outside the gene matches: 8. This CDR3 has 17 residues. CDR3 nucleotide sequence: TGTGCCAGCAGTTACCCCGGACAGGGATTCCACACCGGGGAGCTGTTTTTT. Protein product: CASSYPGQGFHTGELFF.

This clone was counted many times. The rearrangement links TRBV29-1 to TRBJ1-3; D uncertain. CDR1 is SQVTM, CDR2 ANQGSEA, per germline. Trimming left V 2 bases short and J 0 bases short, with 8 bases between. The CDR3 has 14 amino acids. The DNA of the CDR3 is TGCAGCGTTGAACCAGGCCACTCTGGAAACACCATATATTTT. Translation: CSVEPGHSGNTIYF.

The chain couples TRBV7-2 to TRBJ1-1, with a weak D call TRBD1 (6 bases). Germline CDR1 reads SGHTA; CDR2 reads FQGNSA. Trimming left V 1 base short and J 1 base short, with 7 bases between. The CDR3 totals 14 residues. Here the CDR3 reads CASSLDRANTEAFF. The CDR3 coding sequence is TGTGCCAGCAGCTTAGACAGGGCGAACACTGAAGCTTTCTTT.

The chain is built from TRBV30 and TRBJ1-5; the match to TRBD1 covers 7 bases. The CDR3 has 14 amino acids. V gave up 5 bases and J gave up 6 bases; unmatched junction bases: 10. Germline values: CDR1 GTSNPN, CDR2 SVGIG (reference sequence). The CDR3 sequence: CAWAGTAEGQPQHF. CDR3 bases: TGTGCCTGGGCTGGGACAGCGGAGGGTCAGCCCCAGCATTTT.

CDR3 in amino acids: CASGPSGQGTGSPLHF. CDR3 sequence (DNA): TGTGCCAGTGGTCCCTCGGGACAGGGGACTGGATCACCCCTCCACTTT. The chain employs TRBV19 and TRBJ1-6, with TRBD1 identical over 10 bases. J gave up 10 bases and V 8 bases, and 14 bases lay outside the gene matches. CDR1 is LNHDA, CDR2 SQIVND, per germline (reference sequence). The CDR3 sequence is 16 residues long.

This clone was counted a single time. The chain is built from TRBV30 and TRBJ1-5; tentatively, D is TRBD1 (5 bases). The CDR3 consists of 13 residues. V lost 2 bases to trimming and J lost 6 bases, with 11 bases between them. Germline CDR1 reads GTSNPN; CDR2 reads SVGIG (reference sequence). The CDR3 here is CAWSPGGIQPQHF. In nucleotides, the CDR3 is TGTGCCTGGAGTCCGGGGGGGATTCAGCCCCAGCATTTT.

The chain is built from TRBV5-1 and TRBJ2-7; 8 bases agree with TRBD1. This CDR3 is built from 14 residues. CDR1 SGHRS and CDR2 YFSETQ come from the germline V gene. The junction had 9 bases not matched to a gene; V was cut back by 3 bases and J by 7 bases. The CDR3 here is CASSYGQGLEEQYF. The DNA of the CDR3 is TGCGCCAGCAGCTATGGACAGGGTTTAGAAGAGCAGTACTTC.

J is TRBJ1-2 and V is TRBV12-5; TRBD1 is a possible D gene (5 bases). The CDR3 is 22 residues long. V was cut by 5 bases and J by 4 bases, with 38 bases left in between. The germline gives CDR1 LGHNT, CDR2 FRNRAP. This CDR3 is CASGPKKKGPQNPPQGGYGYTF. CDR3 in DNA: TGTGCTAGTGGTCCCAAGAAAAAAGGCCCACAAAACCCCCCGCAGGGAGGCTATGGCTACACCTTC.

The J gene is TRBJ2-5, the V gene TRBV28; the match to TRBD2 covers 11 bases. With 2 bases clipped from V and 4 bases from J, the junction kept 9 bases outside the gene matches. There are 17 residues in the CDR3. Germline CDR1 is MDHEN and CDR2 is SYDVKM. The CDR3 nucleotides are TGTGCCAGCAGTTTACTAGCGGGAGGAGGTGGGGGAGAGACCCAGTACTTC. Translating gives CASSLLAGGGGGETQYF.

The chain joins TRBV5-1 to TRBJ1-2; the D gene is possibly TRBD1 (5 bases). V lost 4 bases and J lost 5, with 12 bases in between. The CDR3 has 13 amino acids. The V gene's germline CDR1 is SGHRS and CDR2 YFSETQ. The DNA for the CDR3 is TGCGCCAGCAGCCGGGACTGGGAATATGGCTACACCTTC. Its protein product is CASSRDWEYGYTF.

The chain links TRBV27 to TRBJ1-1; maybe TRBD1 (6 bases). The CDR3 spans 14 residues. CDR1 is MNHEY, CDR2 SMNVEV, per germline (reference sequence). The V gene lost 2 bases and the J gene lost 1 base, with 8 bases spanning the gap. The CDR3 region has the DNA TGTGCCAGCAGTTTAAACAGGGCGAACACTGAAGCTTTCTTT. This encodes CASSLNRANTEAFF.

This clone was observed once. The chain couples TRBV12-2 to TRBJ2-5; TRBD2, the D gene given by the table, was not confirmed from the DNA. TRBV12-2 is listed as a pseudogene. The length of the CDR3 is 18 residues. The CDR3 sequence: CASRLADVASGVEETQYF. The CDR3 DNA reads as TGTGCAAGTCGCTTAGCGGATGTGGCTAGCGGGGTAGAAGAGACCCAGTACTTC.

CDR3 residues: CASSLVLAGRNGEQYF. CDR3 coding DNA: TGTGCCAGCAGCTTAGTGCTAGCGGGGAGGAATGGCGAGCAGTACTTC. This chain joins TRBV7-2 and TRBJ2-7; 9 bases line up with TRBD2. The CDR3 spans 16 residues. Germline assignment: CDR1 SGHTA and CDR2 FQGNSA. Trimming cost V 1 base and J 6 bases; bases outside gene matches: 10.

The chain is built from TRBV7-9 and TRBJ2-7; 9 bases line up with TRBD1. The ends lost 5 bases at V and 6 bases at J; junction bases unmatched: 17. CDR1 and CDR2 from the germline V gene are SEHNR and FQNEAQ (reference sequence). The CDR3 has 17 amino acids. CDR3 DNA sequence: TGTGCCAGCAGCAGAGAGCCTATTGGGACAGGGTCGGGCGAGCAGTACTTC. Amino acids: CASSREPIGTGSGEQYF.

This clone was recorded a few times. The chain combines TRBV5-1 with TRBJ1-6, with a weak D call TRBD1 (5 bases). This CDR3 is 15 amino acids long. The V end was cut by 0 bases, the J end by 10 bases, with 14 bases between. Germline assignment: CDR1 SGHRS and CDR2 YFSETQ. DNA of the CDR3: TGCGCCAGCAGCTTGGATGGTACTCAGGGATCACCCCTCCACTTT. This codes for CASSLDGTQGSPLHF. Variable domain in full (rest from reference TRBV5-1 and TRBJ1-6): KAGVTQTPRYLIKTRGQQVTLSCSPISGHRSVSWYQQTPGQGLQFLFEYFSETQRNKGNFPGRFSGRQFSNSRSEMNVSTLELGDSALYLCASSLDGTQGSPLHFGNGTRLTVT.

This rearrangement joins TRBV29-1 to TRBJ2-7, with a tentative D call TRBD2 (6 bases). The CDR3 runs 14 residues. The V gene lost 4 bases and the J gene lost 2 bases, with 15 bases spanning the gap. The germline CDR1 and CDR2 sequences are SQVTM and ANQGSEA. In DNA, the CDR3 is TGCAGCGTTGTTGGAGGGCCTCGTCCCTACGAGCAGTACTTC. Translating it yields CSVVGGPRPYEQYF.

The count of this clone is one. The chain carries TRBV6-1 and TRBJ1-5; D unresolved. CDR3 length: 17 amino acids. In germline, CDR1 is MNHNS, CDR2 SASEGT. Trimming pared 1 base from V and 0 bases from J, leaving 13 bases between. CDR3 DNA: TGTGCCAGCAGTGAAGTTGGAGAAGGAGGTAGCAATCAGCCCCAGCATTTT. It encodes CASSEVGEGGSNQPQHF.

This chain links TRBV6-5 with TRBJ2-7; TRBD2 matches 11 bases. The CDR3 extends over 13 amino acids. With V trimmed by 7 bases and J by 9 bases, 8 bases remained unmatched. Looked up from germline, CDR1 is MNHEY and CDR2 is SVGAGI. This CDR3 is CASKVAGGGRQYF. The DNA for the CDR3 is TGTGCCAGCAAGGTAGCGGGAGGGGGGCGGCAGTACTTC.

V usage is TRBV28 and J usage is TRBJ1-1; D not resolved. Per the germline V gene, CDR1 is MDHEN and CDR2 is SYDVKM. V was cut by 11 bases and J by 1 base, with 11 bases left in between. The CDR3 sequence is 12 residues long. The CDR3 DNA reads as TGTGCCTGCCGGAGAGGGAACACTGAAGCTTTCTTT. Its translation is CACRRGNTEAFF.